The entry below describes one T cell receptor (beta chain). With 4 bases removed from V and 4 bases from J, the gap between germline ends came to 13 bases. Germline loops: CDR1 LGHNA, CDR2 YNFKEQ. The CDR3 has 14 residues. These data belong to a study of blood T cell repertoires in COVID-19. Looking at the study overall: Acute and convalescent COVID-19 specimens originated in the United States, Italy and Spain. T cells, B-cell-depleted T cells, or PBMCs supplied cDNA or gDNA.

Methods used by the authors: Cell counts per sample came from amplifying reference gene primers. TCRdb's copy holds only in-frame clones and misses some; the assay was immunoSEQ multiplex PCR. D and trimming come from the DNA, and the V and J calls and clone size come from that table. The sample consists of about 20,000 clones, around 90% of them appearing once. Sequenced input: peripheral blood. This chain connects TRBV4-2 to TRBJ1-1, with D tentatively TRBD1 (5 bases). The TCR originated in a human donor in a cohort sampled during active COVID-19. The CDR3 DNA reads TGTGCCAGCAGCCCCCCCGGCGGGGGCACTGAAGCTTTCTTT. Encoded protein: CASSPPGGGTEAFF.